This TCR beta chain originates from a study of T cell changes during pregnancy in multiple sclerosis (dated by TCRdb to the late 2010s). Some background on the complete study: The study examined how the T cell repertoire changed over the course of pregnancy in women with multiple sclerosis.

Library construction relied on the immunoSEQ multiplex PCR assay. Not all clones reach the TCRdb copy of this immuneACCESS table, which keeps in-frame sequences only. Checked studies attribute under half of the gap to unresolved V genes and leave the rest unexplained. Recorded for this sample are tens of thousands of clones; 93% of them occurred a single time. The ten largest account for 1.8% of the sample. On this clone: The clone's antigen remains unknown. No clone much larger than this one lies a single base away; base qualities are absent.

Including the terminal cysteine and phenylalanine, the CDR3 comprises 20 residues. The kept DNA is CDR3 alone, 60 bases in frame from the first base. Clipping removes 3 bases from V and 2 bases from J, with 22 as the unmatched junction base count. As encoded in the germline V gene, CDR1 is MDHEN while CDR2 is SYDVKM. This specimen consisted of peripheral blood, obtained after pregnancy. This sequence originates from a female donor with multiple sclerosis, enrolled in a pregnancy study. The chain is assembled from TRBV28 and TRBJ2-7; TRBD2 aligns with 7 central bases. The DNA is TGTGCCAGCAGTTTGGGGACTGGAGCGGGACGAGAAACAAAACCCTACGAGCAGTACTTC. Its translation is CASSLGTGAGRETKPYEQYF.